A selection of T cell receptor beta chains follows, all from one sample in a study of cytomegalovirus exposure and HLA in healthy donors. Using immunoSEQ multiplex PCR, the repertoire was profiled, and TCRdb retains in-frame clones only, with some absent. The table for this sample gives tens of thousands of clones. The sample was PBMCs. These receptors were taken from a man aged 50 to 59 in good health and CMV-seronegative. The CDR3 runs from the conserved cysteine through the conserved F or W. A D gene is named only where the DNA matches it firmly.

d_call	j_call	v_call	cdr3_length	cdr3_aa	cdr3_nt
TRBD1	TRBJ2-2	TRBV7-9	17	CASSDSTGGAYTGELFF	TGTGCCAGCAGCGACTCGACAGGGGGCGCGTACACCGGGGAGCTGTTTTTT
NA	TRBJ2-3	TRBV6-5	14	CASSTHDRSDTQYF	TGTGCCAGCAGTACGCACGACAGGTCGGATACGCAGTATTTT
NA	TRBJ2-7	TRBV7-9	14	CASSFGSKTYEQYF	TGTGCCAGCAGCTTTGGTAGCAAGACCTACGAGCAGTACTTC
TRBD2	TRBJ2-1	TRBV28	11	CASNSGNEQFF	TGTGCCAGCAATAGCGGGAATGAGCAGTTCTTC
NA	TRBJ2-7	TRBV7-7	12	CAHRALPYEQYF	TGTGCTCACAGGGCTTTACCTTACGAGCAGTACTTC
NA	TRBJ1-2	TRBV6-1	14	CASTPQEGTSYYTF	TGTGCCAGCACTCCTCAGGAGGGGACCTCCTACTACACCTTC
NA	TRBJ1-5	TRBV6-1	14	CASTFDRSNQPQHF	TGTGCCAGCACTTTCGACAGGAGCAATCAGCCCCAGCATTTT
NA	TRBJ1-2	TRBV10-3	13	CAISANRDEFYTF	TGTGCCATCAGTGCCAACAGGGATGAGTTCTACACCTTC
TRBD1	TRBJ1-5	TRBV6-1	15	CASSAPTGWHQPQHF	TGTGCCAGCAGCGCGCCGACAGGGTGGCATCAGCCCCAGCATTTT
NA	TRBJ2-2	TRBV6-1	14	CASSPPIEAGELFF	TGTGCCAGCAGTCCACCCATCGAGGCCGGGGAGCTGTTTTTT
NA	TRBJ2-7	TRBV14	18	CASSQDGATLSLSYEQYF	TGTGCCAGCAGCCAAGATGGGGCCACCCTGAGCCTCTCCTACGAGCAGTACTTC
NA	TRBJ1-3	TRBV5-1	14	CASSLTSSGNTIYF	TGCGCCAGCAGCCTGACAAGCTCTGGAAACACCATATATTTT
TRBD1	TRBJ2-1	TRBV18	16	CASSPPGQGTYNEQFF	TGTGCCAGCTCGCCCCCGGGACAGGGAACCTACAATGAGCAGTTCTTC
TRBD1	TRBJ1-2	TRBV25-1	13	CASKGQGRYGYTF	TGTGCCAGCAAAGGACAGGGTCGGTATGGCTACACCTTC
NA	TRBJ1-5	TRBV9	14	CASSVGDFNQPQHF	TGTGCCAGCAGCGTAGGGGACTTCAATCAGCCCCAGCATTTT
TRBD2	TRBJ2-5	TRBV7-9	15	CASSSKGLGEETQYF	TGTGCCAGCAGCTCAAAGGGACTAGGAGAGGAGACCCAGTACTTC
NA	TRBJ2-5	TRBV7-9	15	CASSLNRAMGETQYF	TGTGCCAGCAGCTTAAACAGGGCCATGGGAGAGACCCAGTACTTC
TRBD2	TRBJ2-2	TRBV5-1	17	CASSLRPRGDVTGELFF	TGCGCCAGCAGCTTGCGGCCCCGGGGGGACGTCACCGGGGAGCTGTTTTTT
NA	TRBJ1-5	TRBV7-9	17	CASSLGWGRYSNQPQHF	TGTGCCAGCAGCTTAGGGTGGGGCAGGTATAGCAATCAGCCCCAGCATTTT
NA	TRBJ2-7	TRBV6-6	13	CASTRDFSYEQYF	TGTGCCAGCACCCGGGACTTCTCCTACGAGCAGTACTTC
TRBD1	TRBJ1-2	TRBV5-1	14	CASKSATGVSGYTF	TGCGCCAGCAAATCGGCTACAGGGGTGAGTGGCTACACCTTC
NA	TRBJ1-6	TRBV5-5	14	CASSLGTVNSPPHF	TGTGCCAGCAGCTTGGGGACAGTCAATTCACCCCCCCACTTT
TRBD2	TRBJ2-7	TRBV29-1	15	CSVEGLPGGSYEQYF	TGCAGCGTTGAAGGTCTTCCGGGGGGATCCTACGAGCAGTACTTC
NA	TRBJ1-6	TRBV18	14	CASSPALRDSPLHF	TGTGCCAGCTCACCTGCCCTCAGGGATTCACCCCTCCACTTT
TRBD1	TRBJ2-1	TRBV5-1	16	CASSSGQASSYNEQFF	TGCGCCAGCAGCTCGGGACAGGCGAGCTCCTACAATGAGCAGTTCTTC
TRBD1	TRBJ1-4	TRBV6-6	14	CASSQGATNEKLFF	TGTGCCAGCAGCCAGGGGGCAACTAATGAAAAACTGTTTTTT
TRBD1	TRBJ1-2	TRBV6-1	14	CASSFYRGVGGYTF	TGTGCCAGCAGTTTTTACAGGGGGGTTGGCGGCTACACCTTC
TRBD2	TRBJ2-7	TRBV4-1	14	CASSQPLTSDEQYF	TGCGCCAGCAGCCAGCCCCTGACTAGCGACGAGCAGTACTTC
NA	TRBJ1-1	TRBV9	14	CASSVGQASNEAFF	TGTGCCAGCAGCGTAGGTCAGGCTTCTAATGAAGCTTTCTTT
TRBD1	TRBJ1-4	TRBV6-1	13	CASRPAGGEKLFF	TGTGCCAGCAGACCTGCAGGGGGCGAAAAACTGTTTTTT
TRBD1	TRBJ1-6	TRBV19	17	CASSWGTGGSGNSPLHF	TGTGCCAGTAGTTGGGGGACAGGGGGCTCAGGAAATTCACCCCTCCACTTT
NA	TRBJ1-6	TRBV11-2	15	CASSLESGLYSPLHF	TGTGCCAGCAGCTTAGAGTCAGGGCTCTATTCACCCCTCCACTTT
NA	TRBJ1-3	TRBV4-2	17	CASSQDMAGHSGNTIYF	TGTGCCAGCAGCCAAGATATGGCAGGGCACTCTGGAAACACCATATATTTT
NA	TRBJ2-3	TRBV10-1	14	CASSEPGTGDTQYF	TGCGCCAGCAGTGAGCCAGGGACTGGTGATACGCAGTATTTT
TRBD1	TRBJ2-5	TRBV29-1	14	CSVQRGTGVETQYF	TGCAGCGTCCAACGAGGGACAGGCGTAGAGACCCAGTACTTC
NA	TRBJ2-5	TRBV14	15	CASSQGPDRIETQYF	TGTGCCAGCAGCCAAGGTCCGGACAGAATCGAGACCCAGTACTTC
NA	TRBJ1-4	TRBV28	17	CASSSPKIRVSNEKLFF	TGTGCCAGCAGTTCACCGAAAATCAGGGTCTCTAATGAAAAACTGTTTTTT
TRBD2	TRBJ2-7	TRBV4-2	15	CASSLGSGASYEQYF	TGTGCCAGCAGCTTAGGGAGCGGGGCGTCCTACGAGCAGTACTTC
TRBD1	TRBJ1-6	TRBV5-8	16	CASSTGQGAHFIPLHF	TGTGCCAGCAGCACGGGACAGGGGGCGCATTTTATACCCCTCCACTTT
NA	TRBJ1-1	TRBV6-5	15	CASSYSRAMNTEAFF	TGTGCCAGCAGTTACTCGAGGGCCATGAACACTGAAGCTTTCTTT
TRBD2	TRBJ2-5	TRBV6-1	17	CASSAASSGALQETQYF	TGTGCCAGCAGTGCGGCATCTAGCGGGGCCCTCCAAGAGACCCAGTACTTC
NA	TRBJ1-5	TRBV6-1	13	CASNRQLNQPQHF	TGTGCCAGCAATCGACAGCTCAATCAGCCCCAGCATTTT
NA	TRBJ1-4	TRBV29-1	14	CSVGRTATNEKLFF	TGCAGCGTTGGGAGGACGGCAACTAATGAAAAACTGTTTTTT
TRBD1	TRBJ1-6	TRBV6-1	18	CASSADSWTGTSASPLHF	TGTGCCAGCAGTGCCGACTCATGGACAGGGACGAGTGCTTCACCCCTCCACTTT
TRBD1	TRBJ2-7	TRBV2	13	CASRGTGTYEQYF	TGTGCCAGCAGGGGGACAGGGACCTACGAGCAGTACTTC
NA	TRBJ1-2	TRBV7-9	13	CASSLAQRGGYTF	TGTGCCAGCAGCTTAGCTCAAAGAGGAGGCTACACCTTC
TRBD2	TRBJ2-1	TRBV9	16	CASSALAGGEENEQFF	TGTGCCAGCAGCGCCCTAGCGGGGGGGGAAGAGAATGAGCAGTTCTTC
NA	TRBJ1-6	TRBV4-2	16	CASSQGWTRGGSPLHF	TGTGCCAGCAGCCAAGGATGGACGAGGGGAGGCTCACCCCTCCACTTT
TRBD2	TRBJ2-1	TRBV9	16	CASSVGGTSPLNEQFF	TGTGCCAGCAGCGTAGGCGGGACTAGCCCACTCAATGAGCAGTTCTTC
NA	TRBJ1-5	TRBV2	13	CASIEEGNQPQHF	TGTGCCAGCATCGAGGAGGGTAATCAGCCCCAGCATTTT
NA	TRBJ2-1	TRBV11-2	13	CASSFLSSGEQFF	TGTGCCAGCAGCTTTCTCTCCTCCGGGGAGCAGTTCTTC
NA	TRBJ2-7	TRBV2	11	CASSDGYEQYF	TGTGCCAGCAGTGACGGCTACGAGCAGTACTTC
NA	TRBJ1-1	TRBV19	13	CASNDRPNTEAFF	TGTGCCAGTAACGACAGGCCGAACACTGAAGCTTTCTTT
TRBD2	TRBJ2-5	TRBV5-4	15	CASMLTSGEKETQYF	TGTGCCAGCATGCTGACTAGCGGGGAGAAAGAGACCCAGTACTTC
TRBD2	TRBJ2-1	TRBV11-2	16	CASRLLAGGLVVEQFF	TGTGCCAGCAGGTTGCTAGCGGGGGGGCTGGTGGTTGAGCAGTTCTTC
NA	TRBJ1-5	TRBV6-1	15	CASSDGQGFNQPQHF	TGTGCCAGCAGTGACGGGCAGGGGTTCAATCAGCCCCAGCATTTT
TRBD1	TRBJ1-2	TRBV9	14	CASTPGQGAYGYTF	TGTGCCAGCACCCCAGGACAGGGAGCCTATGGCTACACCTTC
NA	TRBJ2-2	TRBV5-5	15	CASSFQTGRTGELFF	TGTGCCAGCAGCTTCCAGACGGGTAGGACCGGGGAGCTGTTTTTT